This TCR beta chain came from a study of blood T cell repertoires in COVID-19. In the study overall: Acute and convalescent COVID-19 specimens originated in the United States, Italy and Spain. T cells, B-cell-depleted T cells, or PBMCs supplied cDNA or gDNA.

Original methodology: By means of reference gene primer amplification, nucleated cell counts were estimated. The method was immunoSEQ multiplex PCR; TCRdb's version includes in-frame clones alone and lacks a portion of them. V and J calls and clone size come straight from that table; D and trimming were deduced from the DNA. The sample shows around 130,000 clones, less than 90% of them seen only once. In germline, CDR1 is MNHNS, CDR2 SASEGT. This CDR3 region has 14 residues. The ends were cut back, 6 bases at V and 5 bases at J, with 13 bases in the middle. The sample consisted of peripheral blood. This chain links TRBV6-1 with TRBJ1-4; D might be TRBD1 (5 bases). The sequence was collected from a man aged 55-75 years with acute or convalescent COVID-19. As DNA, the CDR3 is TGTGCCAGCAGCTTCGACAGTGCGAATGAAAAACTGTTTTTT. This sequence encodes CASSFDSANEKLFF.